Below are 28 T cell receptor beta chains sequenced from a single sample in a study of blood T cell repertoires in COVID-19. Sequenced by immunoSEQ multiplex PCR; TCRdb stores in-frame clones only, minus some. The top ten hold 2.6% of the sample, which has tens of thousands of clones, around 86% seen once. Sequenced material: peripheral blood. Source of these receptors: a woman of 80 years or more with COVID-19, enrolled during active disease.

The chain is built from TRBV13 and TRBJ1-3; 8 positions match TRBD1. The CDR3 has 14 amino acids. Looked up from germline, CDR1 is PRHDT and CDR2 is FYEKMQ (reference sequence). Losses at the gene ends were 5 bases for V and 0 bases for J; bases not matched to a gene: 0. The DNA of the CDR3 is TGTGCCAGCAGCGACAGGGGCTCTGGAAACACCATATATTTT. Its translation: CASSDRGSGNTIYF.

The J gene is TRBJ1-2, the V gene TRBV5-1, with D possibly TRBD1 on 5 matching bases. The CDR3 consists of 14 residues. V gave up 4 bases and J gave up 5 bases, with 15 bases separating them. The V gene's germline CDR1 is SGHRS and CDR2 YFSETQ. The CDR3: CASSPTQGSYGYTF. CDR3 bases: TGCGCCAGCAGCCCCACGCAGGGCTCATATGGCTACACCTTC. The variable domain in full, with the rest retrieved from reference TRBV5-1 and TRBJ1-2, is KAGVTQTPRYLIKTRGQQVTLSCSPISGHRSVSWYQQTPGQGLQFLFEYFSETQRNKGNFPGRFSGRQFSNSRSEMNVSTLELGDSALYLCASSPTQGSYGYTFGSGTRLTVV.

This clone was counted only a few times. The chain carries TRBV24-1 and TRBJ2-3; 8 bases map to TRBD1. J gave up 2 bases and V 0 bases, and 3 bases lay outside the gene matches. Germline lookup yields CDR1 KGHDR and CDR2 SFDVKD. This CDR3 has 16 residues. The CDR3 here is CATSDLGTGLTDTQYF. CDR3 coding DNA: TGTGCCACCAGTGATTTGGGGACAGGTCTCACAGATACGCAGTATTTT.

The V and J genes are TRBV11-1 and TRBJ2-5, with 10 bases that match TRBD1. The germline V gene has CDR1 SGHAT and CDR2 FQDESV (reference sequence). The CDR3 has 16 residues. Losses at the gene ends were 4 bases for V and 4 bases for J; bases not matched to a gene: 9. The CDR3 loop is CASSSRDRGFAETQYF. CDR3 DNA sequence: TGTGCCAGCAGCTCCCGGGACAGGGGATTCGCAGAGACCCAGTACTTC.

J is TRBJ2-1 and V is TRBV11-1, with unresolved D. Germline CDR1 reads SGHAT; CDR2 reads FQDESV (reference sequence). The length of the CDR3 is 13 residues. Trimming shortened V by 4 bases and J by 7 bases, and 11 bases separated the two germline ends. In DNA, the CDR3 is TGTGCCAGCAGCTACCCCCCAGATAATGAGCAGTTCTTC. Its translation is CASSYPPDNEQFF.

The chain links TRBV28 to TRBJ2-7; D unresolved. The V gene lost 5 bases and the J gene lost 4 bases, with 12 bases spanning the gap. Germline CDR1 reads MDHEN; CDR2 reads SYDVKM. The CDR3 consists of 13 residues. The CDR3: CASSPGLLYEQYF. The CDR3 DNA sequence: TGTGCCAGCAGTCCTGGGCTGTTGTACGAGCAGTACTTC.

The gene calls are TRBV9 and TRBJ1-1; 7 nucleotides match TRBD1. J was trimmed by 3 bases and V by 4 bases; bases with no gene match: 9. In germline, CDR1 is SGDLS, CDR2 YYNGEE. This CDR3 region has 15 residues. The CDR3, as DNA: TGTGCCAGCAGCCTACGAGGGGGCGCGGACACTGAAGCTTTCTTT. Translated: CASSLRGGADTEAFF. The whole variable domain, remainder taken from reference TRBV9 and TRBJ1-1, is DSGVTQTPKHLITATGQRVTLRCSPRSGDLSVYWYQQSLDQGLQFLIQYYNGEERAKGNILERFSAQQFPDLHSELNLSSLELGDSALYFCASSLRGGADTEAFFGQGTRLTVV.

The chain couples TRBV5-1 to TRBJ2-2; 10 bases align to TRBD2. Germline CDR1 reads SGHRS; CDR2 reads YFSETQ. Trimming removed 5 bases from V and 7 bases from J; junction bases left unmatched: 8. This CDR3 spans 15 amino acids. Here the CDR3 DNA reads TGCGCCAGCAGAACCGGGACTAGCGACGGCGGGGAGCTGTTTTTT. Translating gives CASRTGTSDGGELFF.

The V call is TRBV5-1, the J call TRBJ1-2, with TRBD1 matching 9 bases. V was pared by 4 bases and J by 5 bases, with 6 bases of the junction left unmatched. The CDR3 has 14 amino acids. Germline assignment: CDR1 SGHRS and CDR2 YFSETQ. CDR3 loop: CASSTRTGDYGYTF. The CDR3 nucleotides read TGCGCCAGCAGCACACGGACAGGGGATTATGGCTACACCTTC. Full variable domain (outside the CDR3, taken from reference TRBV5-1 and TRBJ1-2): KAGVTQTPRYLIKTRGQQVTLSCSPISGHRSVSWYQQTPGQGLQFLFEYFSETQRNKGNFPGRFSGRQFSNSRSEMNVSTLELGDSALYLCASSTRTGDYGYTFGSGTRLTVV.

The chain employs TRBV5-1 and TRBJ1-1; TRBD1 matches 12 bases. Germline CDR1 reads SGHRS; CDR2 reads YFSETQ. CDR3 length equals 18 residues. V lost 3 bases to trimming and J lost 0 bases; unmatched junction nucleotides: 9. The CDR3 loop reads CASSSPGQGALLNTEAFF. CDR3 DNA: TGCGCCAGCAGCTCACCGGGACAGGGGGCCCTCTTGAACACTGAAGCTTTCTTT.

The chain is built from TRBV27 and TRBJ1-4; D may be TRBD1 (6 bases). The CDR3 spans 18 residues. Germline CDR1 reads MNHEY; CDR2 reads SMNVEV (reference sequence). V was pared by 4 bases and J by 0 bases, with 18 bases between. DNA of the CDR3: TGTGCCAGCAGTTCCTGGGACAATGCCCCTGCAACTAATGAAAAACTGTTTTTT. It translates to CASSSWDNAPATNEKLFF.

The rearrangement uses TRBV3-1 (or the pseudogene TRBV3-2) and TRBJ1-4; the D gene is possibly TRBD1 (5 bases). The CDR3 consists of 13 residues. The V end lost 5 bases, the J end lost 4 bases, and 8 bases lay between the germline ends. Germline values: CDR1 LGHDT, CDR2 YNNKEL (reference sequence). The CDR3 DNA is TGTGCCAGCAGCGGGGGGGTTAATGAAAAACTGTTTTTT. Residues: CASSGGVNEKLFF.

The chain is built from TRBV19 and TRBJ1-1, with a tentative D call TRBD1 (6 bases). Germline CDR1 reads LNHDA; CDR2 reads SQIVND (reference sequence). The CDR3 is made up of 16 amino acids. With 6 bases removed from V and 4 bases from J, the gap between germline ends came to 21 bases. The CDR3 spells CASRIPGTPSGTEAFF. CDR3 nucleotides: TGTGCCAGTAGGATACCCGGGACACCTTCGGGCACTGAAGCTTTCTTT.

This rearrangement joins TRBV11-1 to TRBJ2-7; 8 positions match TRBD1. The CDR3 sequence is 14 residues long. Germline-derived CDR1 and CDR2 are SGHAT and FQDESV (reference sequence). V lost 4 bases and J lost 9; bases outside the gene matches: 11. The CDR3 is CASSSPGQDLLQYF. The CDR3 nucleotides are TGTGCCAGCAGCTCACCGGGACAGGACCTTTTGCAGTACTTC. The full variable domain, with the rest looked up from reference TRBV11-1 and TRBJ2-7, is EAEVAQSPRYKITEKSQAVAFWCDPISGHATLYWYRQILGQGPELLVQFQDESVVDDSQLPKDRFSAERLKGVDSTLKIQPAELGDSAMYLCASSSPGQDLLQYFGPGTRLTVT.

The chain joins TRBV18 to TRBJ1-1; D call uncertain. Germline V CDR1 and CDR2: KGHSH, LQKENI. CDR3 length equals 14 residues. Trimming pared 6 bases from V and 0 bases from J, leaving 11 bases between. The CDR3 sequence: CASSLGGLNTEAFF. CDR3 nucleotides: TGTGCCAGCTCCCTCGGAGGCTTGAACACTGAAGCTTTCTTT.

The rearrangement links TRBV7-2 to TRBJ2-3; 10 nucleotides match TRBD2. Trimming at V came to 2 bases and at J to 5 bases, leaving 4 bases not matched to a gene. This CDR3 contains 15 residues. Germline V lookup: CDR1 SGHTA, CDR2 FQGNSA. The CDR3 sequence: CASSLSGGAVDTQYF. CDR3 nucleotides: TGTGCCAGCAGCTTAAGCGGGGGGGCCGTAGATACGCAGTATTTT.

This sequence joins TRBV2 and TRBJ1-5; D possibly corresponds to TRBD1 (6 bases). V dropped 2 bases and J dropped 3 bases, with 14 bases sitting between them. Germline CDR1 reads SNHLY; CDR2 reads FYNNEI. The CDR3 is made up of 16 amino acids. CDR3: CASSERGRMTNQPQHF. The CDR3 DNA sequence: TGTGCCAGCAGTGAAAGGGGGAGAATGACCAATCAGCCCCAGCATTTT.

This clone was counted a few times. The chain combines TRBV19 with TRBJ2-3; 7 bases match TRBD2. The trim removed 2 bases at V and 3 bases at J, leaving 8 bases unmatched. Germline CDR1 LNHDA, CDR2 SQIVND (reference sequence). The CDR3 length is 16 residues. The CDR3 protein is CASSINYGGSTDTQYF. In nucleotides, the CDR3 is TGTGCCAGTAGTATAAATTACGGCGGGAGTACAGATACGCAGTATTTT.

DNA for the CDR3: TGTGCCAGCCGCAGGATCAGGGCGGACTCCTACGAGCAGTACTTC. Translation gives CASRRIRADSYEQYF. This chain uses TRBV27 with TRBJ2-7; D might be TRBD1 (5 bases). This CDR3 has 15 amino acids. Deletions cut 8 bases from V and 0 bases from J, with 17 bases between. CDR1 MNHEY and CDR2 SMNVEV come from the germline V gene (reference sequence).

The chain uses TRBV5-6 and TRBJ1-1; D might be TRBD1 (5 bases). Germline V gene sequence: CDR1 SGHDT, CDR2 YYEEEE. This CDR3 spans 13 amino acids. V shed 1 base and J shed 2 bases, with 6 bases lying between them. The CDR3 DNA is TGTGCCAGCAGCTTGAGGGGTAACACTGAAGCTTTCTTT. Encoded protein: CASSLRGNTEAFF. The variable domain in full, completed from reference TRBV5-6 and TRBJ1-1, reads DAGVTQSPTHLIKTRGQQVTLRCSPKSGHDTVSWYQQALGQGPQFIFQYYEEEERQRGNFPDRFSGHQFPNYSSELNVNALLLGDSALYLCASSLRGNTEAFFGQGTRLTVV.

For the CDR3, the DNA is TGTGCCAGCACTGCACTTAGCGGGATAAACAATGAGCAGTTCTTC. It is translated as CASTALSGINNEQFF. The rearrangement links TRBV6-5 to TRBJ2-1; TRBD2 matches 8 bases. Looked up from germline, CDR1 is MNHEY and CDR2 is SVGAGI. The length of the CDR3 is 15 residues. V dropped 7 bases and J dropped 5; count of bases not matched to a gene: 10.

This clone was counted between two and nine times. The rearrangement uses TRBV6-5 and TRBJ1-2; 11 bases are shared with TRBD1. This CDR3 spans 16 amino acids. Germline trimming cut 0 bases from V and 7 bases from J; bases unmatched to any gene: 7. Per the germline V gene, CDR1 is MNHEY and CDR2 is SVGAGI. In DNA, the CDR3 is TGTGCCAGCAGTTACTCCACCGGACAGGGGGCGCGTGGCTACACCTTC. It translates to CASSYSTGQGARGYTF.

The rearrangement uses TRBV5-1 and TRBJ2-4; possibly TRBD2 for D (5 bases). In germline, CDR1 is SGHRS, CDR2 YFSETQ. V was cut by 1 base and J by 0 bases, with 8 bases left in between. This CDR3 spans 15 amino acids. This chain's CDR3 is CASSLPRVAKNIQYF. The CDR3 nucleotides read TGCGCCAGCAGCTTGCCGAGGGTAGCCAAAAACATTCAGTACTTC.

The V call is TRBV4-1, the J call TRBJ2-5; 8 positions agree with TRBD2. V lost 1 base to trimming and J lost 1 base; unmatched junction nucleotides: 5. Germline V gene sequence: CDR1 MGHRA, CDR2 YSYEKL. The CDR3 covers 16 residues. CDR3 in amino acids: CASSQAGGGSQETQYF. As DNA, the CDR3 is TGCGCCAGCAGCCAAGCTGGCGGGGGGTCCCAAGAGACCCAGTACTTC.

The J gene is TRBJ1-5, the V gene TRBV12-5; 11 nucleotides line up with TRBD1. From germline, CDR1 is LGHNT and CDR2 FRNRAP. V lost 1 base and J lost 4; bases outside the gene matches: 15. The CDR3 totals 20 residues. The CDR3 reads CASGLARVPGQGDLNQPQHF. In DNA form, the CDR3 reads TGTGCTAGTGGTTTGGCACGAGTCCCGGGACAGGGGGATTTGAATCAGCCCCAGCATTTT. Full variable domain (missing parts from reference TRBV12-5 and TRBJ1-5): DARVTQTPRHKVTEMGQEVTMRCQPILGHNTVFWYRQTMMQGLELLAYFRNRAPLDDSGMPKDRFSAEMPDATLATLKIQPSEPRDSAVYFCASGLARVPGQGDLNQPQHFGDGTRLSIL.

This sequence joins TRBV18 and TRBJ2-7, with 9 bases aligning to TRBD1. Germline loops: CDR1 KGHSH, CDR2 LQKENI. V lost 4 bases to trimming and J lost 5 bases; unmatched junction nucleotides: 6. This CDR3 comprises 14 residues. The CDR3 region is CASSRGTGSDEQYF. The CDR3 nucleotides are TGTGCCAGCTCACGGGGGACAGGGTCCGACGAGCAGTACTTC.

The gene calls are TRBV27 and TRBJ2-3; D gene uncertain. The CDR3 covers 12 residues. Trimming stripped 4 bases from V and 2 bases from J, with 4 bases between. Per germline, CDR1 MNHEY and CDR2 SMNVEV (reference sequence). CDR3 residues: CASSSITDTQYF. CDR3 DNA sequence: TGTGCCAGCAGTTCCATCACAGATACGCAGTATTTT.

The V call is TRBV11-3, the J call TRBJ2-1, with TRBD2 identical over 13 bases. Germline V gene lookup returns CDR1 SGHNT and CDR2 YENEEA. The CDR3 is made up of 15 amino acids. Trimming at V came to 5 bases and at J to 5 bases, leaving 3 bases not matched to a gene. This CDR3 reads CASSRGLAGNNEQFF. CDR3 DNA: TGTGCCAGCAGCCGGGGACTAGCGGGGAACAATGAGCAGTTCTTC. Full variable domain (outside the CDR3, taken from reference TRBV11-3 and TRBJ2-1): EAGVVQSPRYKIIEKKQPVAFWCNPISGHNTLYWYLQNLGQGPELLIRYENEEAVDDSQLPKDRFSAERLKGVDSTLKIQPAELGDSAVYLCASSRGLAGNNEQFFGPGTRLTVL.